This TCR beta chain was obtained from a study of blood T cell repertoires in COVID-19 (TCRdb year 2020). As for the study more broadly: Samples covering the acute and convalescent phases of COVID-19 were provided by collaborators in the United States, Italy and Spain. Deeply sampled blood TCRbeta repertoires from subjects exposed to, actively infected with, or recovered from COVID-19 were included in the dataset. The samples were drawn from the first 160 participants of the ongoing ImmuneRACE study and from 1,254 subjects provided by 6 global collaborators. The sample metadata nearly always contained a de-identified subject ID, COVID-19 status, age in years and sex. The repertoires were released in a freely available public database meant as a resource for research on the immune response to SARS-CoV-2. The prospective study material was composed of cDNA or gDNA derived from T cells, B-cell-depleted T cells, or PBMCs. Where available, HLA class I and class II types were taken from metadata supplied by the sample provider and were not determined by assay-based typing. The paper's findings and limits, for the study overall: The quantity of clinical and demographic metadata differed by source and by participant and was supplied without curation.

According to the germline V gene, CDR1 reads SGHRS and CDR2 reads YFSETQ. V sheds 5 bases and J sheds 6 bases, leaving 22 bases between their ends. Including cysteine and phenylalanine, the CDR3 has 16 amino acids. CDR3 DNA is the only sequence kept; it has 48 bases, read in frame from the first base. In the prospective study, participants were 18 to 89 years old, resided in fewer than 25 geographic areas of the United States, and were enrolled through a virtual design. In the prospective study, cohorts were assigned on the basis of participant-reported clinical history obtained from a screening survey and a study questionnaire. For ImmuneRACE Cohort 3, a participant was defined as recovered based on two consecutive negative NP/OP PCR tests, clearance by a healthcare professional, or resolution of symptoms. In the prospective study, whole blood, serum and a nasopharyngeal or oropharyngeal swab were collected from each participant by mobile phlebotomists. Over a roughly 2-month period, participants in the prospective study had the option of providing additional blood draws and questionnaires. Before DNA extraction, prospective study blood samples were shipped either frozen or at room temperature.

This clone was seen a single time. It has no known antigen specificity. Base qualities are not at hand, and no much larger clone is one base apart. TCRbeta CDR3 regions were amplified from genomic DNA by means of the immunoSEQ Assay, a bias-controlled multiplex PCR. Per the authors' processing: Nucleated cell counts per sample were estimated from amplification of reference gene primers within the assay. To quantify the absolute abundance of each unique TCRbeta CDR3 rearrangement, sequence reads were collapsed and filtered. For each sample, productive Simpson clonality was calculated as the square root of Simpson's diversity index across productive rearrangements. TCRdb carries this immuneACCESS record with in-frame sequences only. Its versions omit some clonotypes, under half of them owing to an unresolved V gene in the studies checked, with the rest unexplained. The DNA was the basis for D and trimming; V, J and clone size are from that table. For this sample there are fewer than 200,000 clones; 84% appear just once. The biggest ten clones account for over 9.5% of the sample.

The material sequenced was PBMCs or T cells enriched from blood (not recorded which). The TCR sequence derives from a man in his forties or fifties who had recovered from COVID-19. The sequence links TRBV5-1 to TRBJ2-3, with a weak D call of TRBD2 (6 bases match). The CDR3 region: CASSRSPTGGGDTQYF. At the DNA level, the sequence is TGCGCCAGCAGTCGCAGCCCGACCGGGGGAGGTGATACGCAGTATTTT.